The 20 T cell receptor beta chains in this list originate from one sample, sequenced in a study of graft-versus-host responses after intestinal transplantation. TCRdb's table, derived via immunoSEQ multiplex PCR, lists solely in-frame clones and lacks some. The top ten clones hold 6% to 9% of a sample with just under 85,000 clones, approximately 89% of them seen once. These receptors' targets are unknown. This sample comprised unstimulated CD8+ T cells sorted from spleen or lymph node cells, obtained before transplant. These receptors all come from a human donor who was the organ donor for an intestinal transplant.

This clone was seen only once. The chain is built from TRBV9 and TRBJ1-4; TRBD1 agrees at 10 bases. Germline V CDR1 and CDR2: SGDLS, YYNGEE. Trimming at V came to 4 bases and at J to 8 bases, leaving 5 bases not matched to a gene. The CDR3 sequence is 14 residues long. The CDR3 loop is CASSIRDRGEKLFF. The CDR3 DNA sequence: TGTGCCAGCAGCATCCGGGACAGGGGAGAAAAACTGTTTTTT. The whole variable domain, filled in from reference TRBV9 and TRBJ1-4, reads DSGVTQTPKHLITATGQRVTLRCSPRSGDLSVYWYQQSLDQGLQFLIQYYNGEERAKGNILERFSAQQFPDLHSELNLSSLELGDSALYFCASSIRDRGEKLFFGSGTQLSVL.

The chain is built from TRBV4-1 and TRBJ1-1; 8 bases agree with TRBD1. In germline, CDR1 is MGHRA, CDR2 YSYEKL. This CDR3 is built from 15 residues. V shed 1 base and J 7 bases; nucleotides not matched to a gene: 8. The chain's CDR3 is CASSQVGRGQIEAFF. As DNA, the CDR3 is TGCGCCAGCAGCCAAGTAGGCAGGGGGCAGATTGAAGCTTTCTTT.

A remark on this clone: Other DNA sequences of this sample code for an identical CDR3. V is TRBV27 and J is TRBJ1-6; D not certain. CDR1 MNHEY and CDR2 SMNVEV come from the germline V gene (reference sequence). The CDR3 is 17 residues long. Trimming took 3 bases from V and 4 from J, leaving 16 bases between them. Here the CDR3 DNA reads TGTGCCAGCAGTTTGGGGTCTAACGCAGCATATAATTCACCCCTCCACTTT. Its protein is CASSLGSNAAYNSPLHF.

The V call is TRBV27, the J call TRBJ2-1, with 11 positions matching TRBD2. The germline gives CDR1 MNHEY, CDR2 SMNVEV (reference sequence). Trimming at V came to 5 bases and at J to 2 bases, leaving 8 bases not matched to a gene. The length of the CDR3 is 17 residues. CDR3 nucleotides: TGTGCCAGCAGTCCGAATGGACTAGCGGGCCCCTACAATGAGCAGTTCTTC. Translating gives CASSPNGLAGPYNEQFF.

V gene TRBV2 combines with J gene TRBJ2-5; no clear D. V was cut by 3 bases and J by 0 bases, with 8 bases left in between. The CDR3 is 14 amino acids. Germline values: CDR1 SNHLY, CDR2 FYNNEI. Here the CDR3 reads CASSEPTNQETQYF. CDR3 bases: TGTGCCAGCAGTGAGCCTACAAACCAAGAGACCCAGTACTTC. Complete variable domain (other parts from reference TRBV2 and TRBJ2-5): EPEVTQTPSHQVTQMGQEVILRCVPISNHLYFYWYRQILGQKVEFLVSFYNNEISEKSEIFDDQFSVERPDGSNFTLKIRSTKLEDSAMYFCASSEPTNQETQYFGPGTRLLVL.

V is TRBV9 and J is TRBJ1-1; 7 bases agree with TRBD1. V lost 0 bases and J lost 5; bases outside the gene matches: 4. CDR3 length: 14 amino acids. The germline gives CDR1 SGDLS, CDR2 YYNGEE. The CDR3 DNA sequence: TGTGCCAGCAGCGTAGTGGCAGGGGGTACTGAAGCTTTCTTT. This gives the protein CASSVVAGGTEAFF.

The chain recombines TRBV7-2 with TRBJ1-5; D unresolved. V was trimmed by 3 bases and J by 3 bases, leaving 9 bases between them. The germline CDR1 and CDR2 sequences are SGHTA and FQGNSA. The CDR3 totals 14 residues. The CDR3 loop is CASSFAVINQPQHF. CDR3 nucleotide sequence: TGTGCCAGCAGCTTTGCGGTCATCAATCAGCCCCAGCATTTT.

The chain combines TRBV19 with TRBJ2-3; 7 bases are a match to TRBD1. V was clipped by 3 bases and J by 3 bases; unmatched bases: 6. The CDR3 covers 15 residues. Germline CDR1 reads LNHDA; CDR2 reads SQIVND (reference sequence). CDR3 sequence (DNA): TGTGCCAGTAGTATTTTGCCAGGGGGAACAGATACGCAGTATTTT. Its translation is CASSILPGGTDTQYF.

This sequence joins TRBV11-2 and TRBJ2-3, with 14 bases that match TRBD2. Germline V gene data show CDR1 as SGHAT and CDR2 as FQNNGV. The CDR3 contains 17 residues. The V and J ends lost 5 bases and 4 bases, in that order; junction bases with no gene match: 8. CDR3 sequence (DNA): TGTGCCAGCAGCCAGGGACTAGCGGGGGATTATGCAGATACGCAGTATTTT. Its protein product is CASSQGLAGDYADTQYF.

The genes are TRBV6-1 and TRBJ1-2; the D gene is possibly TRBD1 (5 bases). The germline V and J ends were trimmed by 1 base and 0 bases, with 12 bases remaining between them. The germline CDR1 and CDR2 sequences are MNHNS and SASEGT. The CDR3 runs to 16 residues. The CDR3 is CASSEVVGTPNYGYTF. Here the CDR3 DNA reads TGTGCCAGCAGTGAAGTAGTAGGGACGCCTAACTATGGCTACACCTTC.

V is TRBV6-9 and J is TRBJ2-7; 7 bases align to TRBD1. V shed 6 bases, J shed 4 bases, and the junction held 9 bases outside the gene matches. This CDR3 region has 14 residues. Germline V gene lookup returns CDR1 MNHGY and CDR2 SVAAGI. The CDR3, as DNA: TGTGCCAGCAGCCCAGGGGGTGGGGGTTACGAGCAGTACTTC. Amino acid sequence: CASSPGGGGYEQYF.

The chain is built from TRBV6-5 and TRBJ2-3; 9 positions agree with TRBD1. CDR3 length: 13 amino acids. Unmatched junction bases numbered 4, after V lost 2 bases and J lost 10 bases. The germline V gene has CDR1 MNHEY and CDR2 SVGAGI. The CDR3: CASSYLYRGPQYF. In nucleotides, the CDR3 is TGTGCCAGCAGTTACCTTTACAGGGGGCCGCAGTATTTT.

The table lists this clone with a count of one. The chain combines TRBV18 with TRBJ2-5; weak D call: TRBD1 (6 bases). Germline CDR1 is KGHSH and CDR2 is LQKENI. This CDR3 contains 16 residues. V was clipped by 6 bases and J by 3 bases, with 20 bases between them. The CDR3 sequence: CASSVQTGRGEETQYF. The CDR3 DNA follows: TGTGCCAGCTCGGTACAGACAGGTCGGGGCGAAGAGACCCAGTACTTC.

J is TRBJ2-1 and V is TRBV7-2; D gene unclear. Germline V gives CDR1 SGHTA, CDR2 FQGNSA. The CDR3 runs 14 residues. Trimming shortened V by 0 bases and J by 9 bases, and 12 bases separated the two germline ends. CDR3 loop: CASSLALWAGEQFF. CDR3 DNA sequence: TGTGCCAGCAGCTTAGCGCTCTGGGCAGGTGAGCAGTTCTTC.

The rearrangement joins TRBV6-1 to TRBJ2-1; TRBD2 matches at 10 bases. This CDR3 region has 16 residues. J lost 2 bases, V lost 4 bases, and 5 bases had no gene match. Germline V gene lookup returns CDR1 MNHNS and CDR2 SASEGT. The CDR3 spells CASSAGLAEPYNEQFF. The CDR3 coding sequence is TGTGCCAGCAGTGCCGGACTAGCGGAACCCTACAATGAGCAGTTCTTC.

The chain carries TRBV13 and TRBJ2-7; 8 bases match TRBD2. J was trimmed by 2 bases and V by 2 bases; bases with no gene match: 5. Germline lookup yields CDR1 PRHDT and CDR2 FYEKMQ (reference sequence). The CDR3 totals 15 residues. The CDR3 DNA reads TGTGCCAGCAGCTTAAGGATTAGCGGGGCCTACGAGCAGTACTTC. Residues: CASSLRISGAYEQYF.

The CDR3 here is CASGFSDSSDTGELFF. The CDR3 DNA sequence: TGCGCCAGCGGGTTTTCGGACAGTTCCGACACCGGGGAGCTGTTTTTT. The chain links TRBV5-1 to TRBJ2-2; weak D call: TRBD1 (6 bases). Trimming pared 7 bases from V and 3 bases from J, leaving 19 bases between. Germline CDR1 and CDR2: SGHRS and YFSETQ. The CDR3 totals 16 residues. The full variable domain, completed using reference TRBV5-1 and TRBJ2-2, is KAGVTQTPRYLIKTRGQQVTLSCSPISGHRSVSWYQQTPGQGLQFLFEYFSETQRNKGNFPGRFSGRQFSNSRSEMNVSTLELGDSALYLCASGFSDSSDTGELFFGEGSRLTVL.

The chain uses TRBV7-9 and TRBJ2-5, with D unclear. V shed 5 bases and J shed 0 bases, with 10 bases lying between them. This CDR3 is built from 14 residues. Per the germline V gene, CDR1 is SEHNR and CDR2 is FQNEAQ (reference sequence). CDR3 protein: CASSPRRYQETQYF. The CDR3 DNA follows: TGTGCCAGCAGCCCTCGACGGTACCAAGAGACCCAGTACTTC.

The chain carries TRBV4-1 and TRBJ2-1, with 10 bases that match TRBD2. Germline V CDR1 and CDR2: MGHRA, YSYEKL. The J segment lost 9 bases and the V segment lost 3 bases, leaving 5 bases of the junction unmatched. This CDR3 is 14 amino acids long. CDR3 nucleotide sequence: TGCGCCAGCAGCCAGAGCGGGGGGGCGGTTGAGCAGTTCTTC. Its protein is CASSQSGGAVEQFF.

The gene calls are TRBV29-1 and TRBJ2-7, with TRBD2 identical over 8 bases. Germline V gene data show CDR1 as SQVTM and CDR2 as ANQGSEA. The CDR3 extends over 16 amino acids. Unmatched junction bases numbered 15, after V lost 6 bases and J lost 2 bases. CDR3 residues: CSVGTTPGGAPYEQYF. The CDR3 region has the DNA TGCAGCGTGGGGACCACCCCGGGGGGGGCGCCCTACGAGCAGTACTTC.